This entry lists 13 T cell receptor beta chains sequenced from one sample in a study of CDR3 diversity in severe acne. TCRdb fed the PCR reads into MiXCR, producing one record per CDR3 protein. The data show more than 70,000 distinct CDR3 sequences, roughly 52% seen once. Sequenced input: blood. The receptors here all came from a male donor in good health, serving as a control.

This sequence joins TRBV7-8 and TRBJ2-5, with a tentative D call TRBD2 (6 bases). The CDR3 consists of 13 residues. The V gene lost 7 bases and the J gene lost 4 bases, with 13 bases spanning the gap. Germline CDR1 SGHVS, CDR2 FQNEAQ. The CDR3 sequence: CASKTRTGETQYF. The CDR3 region has the DNA TGTGCCAGCAAGACTAGAACGGGAGAGACCCAGTACTTC.

In regard to this clonotype: This may stem from a read error, because a much larger clone lies one nucleotide away. This chain connects TRBV7-2 to TRBJ1-1; D perhaps matches TRBD1 (6 bases). The CDR3 is made up of 15 amino acids. With 8 bases removed from V and 0 bases from J, the gap between germline ends came to 16 bases. CDR1 is SGHTA, CDR2 FQGNSA, per germline. The CDR3, as DNA: TGTGCCAGCGGTTTTTTCAGGGGAATGAACACTGAAGCTTTCTTT. Amino acid sequence: CASGFFRGMNTEAFF.

By frequency in the sample, this clonotype is medium-sized. V gene TRBV20-1 combines with J gene TRBJ1-2; D is possibly TRBD1 (5 bases). Germline V CDR1 and CDR2: DFQATT, SNEGSKA (reference sequence). V was cut by 3 bases and J by 8 bases, with 19 bases left in between. The CDR3 runs to 14 residues. CDR3 region: CSARGKGRAWGYTF. The CDR3 bases are TGCAGTGCTAGGGGGAAGGGGCGCGCTTGGGGCTACACCTTC.

The sample holds many counts of this clonotype. The chain employs TRBV7-7 and TRBJ2-7; D not certain. This CDR3 is built from 14 residues. Germline V gene sequence: CDR1 SSHAT, CDR2 FNYEAQ (reference sequence). Between the trimmed V and J ends, which lost 2 bases and 5 bases, there was a span of 13 bases. The CDR3 region is CASSLTPTSDEQYF. The CDR3 DNA sequence: TGTGCCAGCAGCTTAACCCCGACTTCAGACGAGCAGTACTTC.

This clonotype was detected a few times. The chain is built from TRBV15 and TRBJ2-7; 8 nucleotides match TRBD2. The germline V gene has CDR1 LNHNV and CDR2 YYDKDF (reference sequence). The V gene end was trimmed by 0 bases and the J gene end by 0 bases; junction bases not matched to a gene: 7. The CDR3 totals 17 residues. CDR3 in amino acids: CATSREGGSGSSYEQYF. The CDR3 DNA follows: TGTGCCACCAGCAGAGAGGGTGGGAGCGGGAGCTCCTACGAGCAGTACTTC. The full variable domain, completed using reference TRBV15 and TRBJ2-7, is DAMVIQNPRYQVTQFGKPVTLSCSQTLNHNVMYWYQQKSSQAPKLLFHYYDKDFNNEADTPDNFQSRRPNTSFCFLDIRSPGLGDTAMYLCATSREGGSGSSYEQYFGPGTRLTVT.

V and J are TRBV7-9 and TRBJ2-1; TRBD1 matches 8 bases. Germline assignment: CDR1 SEHNR and CDR2 FQNEAQ (reference sequence). J was trimmed by 8 bases and V by 2 bases; bases with no gene match: 8. This CDR3 spans 15 amino acids. CDR3 sequence (DNA): TGTGCCAGCAGCTTAACAGGACAGGGCTTCGATGAGCAGTTCTTC. This translates into CASSLTGQGFDEQFF.

This clonotype has ten or more counts. V is TRBV19 and J is TRBJ2-3; D remains unclear. Trimming left V 3 bases short and J 4 bases short, with 5 bases between. CDR1 and CDR2 from the germline V gene are LNHDA and SQIVND (reference sequence). The CDR3 runs 12 residues. The CDR3 bases are TGTGCCAGTAGTATTCGGGCAGATACGCAGTATTTT. It yields the protein CASSIRADTQYF.

As for this clonotype: The missing conserved phenylalanine or tryptophan at the end of this CDR3 makes a read error likely. The V gene is TRBV25-1, the J gene TRBJ2-2; 7 bases match TRBD1. This CDR3 has 16 residues. Germline lookup yields CDR1 MGHDK and CDR2 SYGVNS. The CDR3 nucleotides read TGTGCCAGCGGTGAACTCGGACAGGTTCGGGCCGGGGAGCTGTTTCTT. Amino acids: CASGELGQVRAGELFL.

DNA of the CDR3: TGCAGTGCTAGAGATGAAACACCCGGGGAGCTGTTTTTT. Amino acid sequence: CSARDETPGELFF. The chain uses TRBV20-1 and TRBJ2-2; no firm D call. This CDR3 is 13 amino acids long. CDR1 is DFQATT, CDR2 SNEGSKA, per germline (reference sequence). V shed 0 bases and J shed 6 bases, with 8 bases lying between them.

This clonotype occurred a few times. The rearrangement uses TRBV11-2 and TRBJ2-2; 8 bases map to TRBD1. J gave up 2 bases and V 5 bases, and 7 bases lay outside the gene matches. This CDR3 contains 16 residues. CDR1 SGHAT and CDR2 FQNNGV come from the germline V gene. As DNA, the CDR3 is TGTGCCAGCAGCCCCCGAGGACAGGGTAACACCGGGGAGCTGTTTTTT. Its translation is CASSPRGQGNTGELFF.

The rearrangement joins TRBV10-3 to TRBJ1-5, with TRBD1 identical over 9 bases. With V trimmed by 10 bases and J by 6 bases, 7 bases remained unmatched. The germline V gene encodes CDR1 ENHRY and CDR2 SYGVKD. CDR3 length equals 13 residues. CDR3 loop: CATRDRVSQPQHF. The CDR3 nucleotides are TGTGCCACCCGGGACAGGGTGAGTCAGCCCCAGCATTTT.

The CDR3, as DNA: TGTGCCAGCAGTGAGTTTAGAGGGAGCCATGGCTACACCTTC. This codes for CASSEFRGSHGYTF. The chain joins TRBV6-1 to TRBJ1-2; D unresolved. Trimming shortened V by 3 bases and J by 6 bases, and 14 bases separated the two germline ends. The CDR3 spans 14 residues. Germline V gene sequence: CDR1 MNHNS, CDR2 SASEGT.

The chain uses TRBV5-1 and TRBJ2-2; 8 bases match TRBD1. Per the germline V gene, CDR1 is SGHRS and CDR2 is YFSETQ. CDR3 length equals 13 residues. J gave up 6 bases and V 9 bases, and 7 bases lay outside the gene matches. As DNA, the CDR3 is TGCGCCACTCGGACAGGGACGGCCGGGGAGCTGTTTTTT. Amino acids: CATRTGTAGELFF. Complete variable domain (other parts from reference TRBV5-1 and TRBJ2-2): KAGVTQTPRYLIKTRGQQVTLSCSPISGHRSVSWYQQTPGQGLQFLFEYFSETQRNKGNFPGRFSGRQFSNSRSEMNVSTLELGDSALYLCATRTGTAGELFFGEGSRLTVL.